The T cell receptor beta chain under discussion was sequenced for a study of T cells in Graves' hyperthyroidism and ophthalmopathy. Study information: Blood was drawn when the patient was first diagnosed and still untreated.

It was uncontrolled infection, other autoimmune disease, pregnancy or lactation that excluded patients. Based on clinical symptoms, serum thyroxine and TRAb, thyroid ultrasound and orbital computed tomography, diagnoses were reached. The authors obtained PBMCs from 10 ml of fresh peripheral blood. The CDR3 regions of TCR beta were amplified from RNA transcripts. The HTBI primer set drove a first-round RT-PCR of the TCR CDR3. TCRdb analysed the multiplex PCR reads with MiXCR anew, one entry per CDR3 protein. The table shows roughly 580,000 distinct CDR3 sequences, with 11% to 15% occurring only once. The clonotype originates from a woman in her thirties with Graves' hyperthyroidism that later progressed to Graves' ophthalmopathy. The sequencing input was blood.

The DNA for the CDR3 is TGTGCCAGTGAACCGGGACAGGGACCTGAAAAACTGTTTTTT. Its translation is CASEPGQGPEKLFF. The chain joins TRBV19 to TRBJ1-4; 9 bases line up with TRBD1. CDR3 size: 14 residues. Germline CDR1 and CDR2: LNHDA and SQIVND (reference sequence). Losses at the gene ends were 8 bases for V and 7 bases for J; bases not matched to a gene: 8. Together with reference TRBV19 and TRBJ1-4, the CDR3 gives the full variable domain: DGGITQSPKYLFRKEGQNVTLSCEQNLNHDAMYWYRQDPGQGLRLIYYSQIVNDFQKGDIAEGYSVSREKKESFPLTVTSAQKNPTAFYLCASEPGQGPEKLFFGSGTQLSVL.